This T cell receptor (beta chain) was captured in a study of cytomegalovirus exposure and HLA in healthy donors. Whole-study findings and limits: Generally TCR sequences proved uncommon, though certain public TCRs appeared in numerous donors. Overall, approximately 150 TCR beta chains were annotated as cytomegalovirus-associated.

About this clone: Its antigen is unknown.

Germline lookup yields CDR1 MNHEY and CDR2 SVGAGI. V lost 6 bases, J lost 6 bases, and 14 bases lay in between. The CDR3 is 13 residues long. Sequencing used immunoSEQ multiplex PCR; TCRdb keeps in-frame clones, though not all of them. The sample lists 150,000 to 200,000 clones; about 96% were seen once. The sample was PBMCs. The V call is TRBV6-5, the J call TRBJ1-1, with D perhaps matching TRBD1 (6 bases). The source of this sequence is a woman younger than 35 in good health and CMV-seronegative. CDR3 in amino acids: CASSRPTGSEAFF. The CDR3 bases are TGTGCCAGCAGCCGCCCCACAGGGTCTGAAGCTTTCTTT.